This TCR beta chain was captured in a study of shared clonotypes between healthy human individuals. Study findings and constraints: Naive subsets tended to show greater estimated richness than memory subsets. Some naive CD4 clonotypes, roughly 4.7%, turned up in common across a handful of donors.

In the study's own analysis: ImmunoSEQ output held junction-only sequences without quality scores, so filtering differed. Sequencing was performed with immunoSEQ multiplex PCR; in TCRdb, only in-frame clones are kept and a portion is missing. V, J and clone size derive from that table, while D and trimming were established from the DNA sequence. The sample has roughly 1,500,000 clones, 95% to 99% seen once. As to this clone: The antigen is not known.

A CD45RA-negative memory subset and a CD45RA+ naive subset were separated from the CD4+ cells. Germline V gene lookup returns CDR1 SGHRS and CDR2 YFSETQ. The CDR3 is 16 residues long. The V gene end was trimmed by 4 bases and the J gene end by 5 bases; junction bases not matched to a gene: 9. Sequencing used naive CD4+ T cells sorted from blood. Subset given: CD45RA+ positively selected. The chain couples TRBV5-1 to TRBJ2-2; TRBD2 aligns across 9 bases. This clonotype originated in a man aged 25-45 years in good health. CDR3 in amino acids: CASSPRGSGRTGELFF. In DNA form, the CDR3 reads TGCGCCAGCAGCCCTCGTGGTAGCGGGAGAACCGGGGAGCTGTTTTTT. Looking up the rest from reference TRBV5-1 and TRBJ2-2 gives the full variable domain: KAGVTQTPRYLIKTRGQQVTLSCSPISGHRSVSWYQQTPGQGLQFLFEYFSETQRNKGNFPGRFSGRQFSNSRSEMNVSTLELGDSALYLCASSPRGSGRTGELFFGEGSRLTVL.